These 28 T cell receptor beta chains originate from one sample sequenced in a study of human T cells and chemical hapten exposure. Each CDR3 protein is one row after TCRdb ran MiXCR on the RACE reads. The table records 100,000 or so distinct CDR3 sequences, about 9.3% of them present only once. The time point is: patch test 2, 6 weeks after DPC sensitization. Specified treatment: therapeutic diphenylcyclopropenone sensitization with weekly scalp DPC. Specimen: whole blood, collected in connection with sensitization to the hapten diphenylcyclopropenone (DPC). The receptors stem from a woman between 35 and 50 years old with alopecia areata. Some clones in this sample may be carry-over from other donors' samples.

In its sample, this clonotype was seen a few times. The rearrangement joins TRBV3-1 to TRBJ2-4; D remains unclear. Germline CDR1 is LGHDT and CDR2 is YNNKEL (reference sequence). The CDR3 contains 13 residues. V dropped 0 bases and J dropped 13 bases, with 13 bases sitting between them. This CDR3 reads CASSQERSQKQYF. CDR3 sequence (DNA): TGTGCCAGCAGCCAAGAGCGGTCACAGAAGCAGTACTTC.

This clonotype was detected many times. This rearrangement joins TRBV24-1 to TRBJ2-6; D could derive from TRBD1 or TRBD2 (6 bases each). Germline CDR1 KGHDR, CDR2 SFDVKD. The CDR3 extends over 20 amino acids. With 5 bases removed from V and 2 bases from J, the gap between germline ends came to 24 bases. The CDR3 is CATSARDTVYRGTGANVLTF. The CDR3 DNA reads TGTGCCACCAGTGCCCGGGACACGGTCTACCGCGGGACTGGGGCCAACGTCCTGACTTTC.

The chain carries TRBV7-2 and TRBJ2-7, with D perhaps matching TRBD1 or TRBD2 (5 bases each). Trimming stripped 1 base from V and 2 bases from J, with 9 bases between. The CDR3 sequence is 14 residues long. CDR1 SGHTA and CDR2 FQGNSA come from the germline V gene. The CDR3 DNA reads as TGTGCCAGCAGCTTAGGGGACGGTCCCTACGAGCAGTACTTC. Its translation: CASSLGDGPYEQYF.

The table lists this clonotype with many counts. V gene TRBV4-2 combines with J gene TRBJ2-3; D uncertain. Germline V gene sequence: CDR1 LGHNA, CDR2 YNFKEQ. This CDR3 comprises 16 residues. V was shortened by 5 bases and J by 2 bases, with 17 bases between the two germline ends. The CDR3 nucleotides read TGTGCCAGCAGCGAAGGCGTAGGTCTTGTCACAGATACGCAGTATTTT. It yields the protein CASSEGVGLVTDTQYF.

Only a few counts were recorded for this clonotype. J is TRBJ2-3 and V is TRBV3-1, with 7 positions matching TRBD2. Unmatched junction bases numbered 16, after V lost 4 bases and J lost 0 bases. Germline V CDR1 and CDR2: LGHDT, YNNKEL (reference sequence). The CDR3 is 19 residues long. The CDR3 region is CASSPQSPSSGHSTDTQYF. DNA for the CDR3: TGTGCCAGCAGCCCCCAGTCCCCTTCTAGCGGCCACAGCACAGATACGCAGTATTTT.

There are a few counts of this clonotype. This chain uses TRBV28 with TRBJ2-7; D unresolved. Germline lookup yields CDR1 MDHEN and CDR2 SYDVKM. V was clipped by 8 bases and J by 5 bases, with 16 bases between them. The CDR3 spans 13 residues. This CDR3 is CASAKQGLNEQYF. The CDR3 nucleotides read TGTGCCAGCGCTAAGCAAGGATTGAACGAGCAGTACTTC.

J is TRBJ2-5 and V is TRBV7-2; 11 positions agree with TRBD2. From germline, CDR1 is SGHTA and CDR2 FQGNSA. V lost 6 bases to trimming and J lost 5 bases; unmatched junction nucleotides: 11. The CDR3 is 16 amino acids. CDR3 residues: CASRTSGTTSRETQYF. CDR3 bases: TGTGCCAGCAGGACTAGCGGGACTACCTCCCGGGAGACCCAGTACTTC.

This clonotype was seen a handful of times. CDR3 sequence reads: CASSTPQGTGNTIYF. CDR3 bases: TGTGCCAGCAGTACCCCACAGGGGACTGGAAACACCATATATTTT. This chain connects TRBV28 to TRBJ1-3; 7 bases align to TRBD1. The germline V gene encodes CDR1 MDHEN and CDR2 SYDVKM. Trimming removed 5 bases from V and 2 bases from J; junction bases left unmatched: 6. CDR3 size: 15 residues.

In this sample, this clonotype turned up a few times. V is TRBV30 and J is TRBJ2-1; 12 nucleotides match TRBD1. In germline, CDR1 is GTSNPN, CDR2 SVGIG (reference sequence). V lost 1 base to trimming and J lost 0 bases; unmatched junction nucleotides: 7. The CDR3 is made up of 18 amino acids. The CDR3 DNA follows: TGTGCCTGGAGTGGCCGGGACAGGGGGCCGAGCTCCTACAATGAGCAGTTCTTC. Its translation is CAWSGRDRGPSSYNEQFF.

This clonotype appeared many times. The V call is TRBV28, the J call TRBJ2-7; 11 nucleotides align to TRBD2. CDR1 and CDR2 (germline): MDHEN, SYDVKM. The CDR3 runs 17 residues. The trim removed 5 bases at V and 0 bases at J, leaving 9 bases unmatched. The CDR3 sequence is CASSPTTSGRYSYEQYF. DNA for the CDR3: TGTGCCAGCAGTCCCACCACTAGCGGGAGATACTCCTACGAGCAGTACTTC.

This clonotype showed up just a few times. The chain combines TRBV18 with TRBJ2-2; D is perhaps TRBD1 (6 bases). CDR1 is KGHSH and CDR2 is LQKENI in the germline V gene. The CDR3 has 15 residues. Between the trimmed V and J ends, which lost 6 bases and 7 bases, there was a span of 18 bases. In DNA, the CDR3 is TGTGCCAGCTCTTTTGCAGGGGAATCCGGCGGGGAGCTGTTTTTT. Amino acid sequence: CASSFAGESGGELFF. The full variable domain, with the rest looked up from reference TRBV18 and TRBJ2-2, is NAGVMQNPRHLVRRRGQEARLRCSPMKGHSHVYWYRQLPEEGLKFMVYLQKENIIDESGMPKERFSAEFPKEGPSILRIQQVVRGDSAAYFCASSFAGESGGELFFGEGSRLTVL.

This clonotype was seen ten or more times. This chain joins TRBV27 and TRBJ1-3; weak D call: TRBD1 (5 bases). Germline V gene data show CDR1 as MNHEY and CDR2 as SMNVEV (reference sequence). The CDR3 loop spans 18 amino acids. Trimming took off 6 bases at V and 1 base at J, with 22 bases between the two ends. CDR3 in amino acids: CASRFRDGPPGSGNTIYF. CDR3 bases: TGTGCCAGCAGGTTTAGGGACGGCCCCCCTGGATCTGGAAACACCATATATTTT.

The genes are TRBV5-4 and TRBJ2-7; 9 bases fit TRBD1. Germline assignment: CDR1 SGHNT and CDR2 YYREEE (reference sequence). V gave up 4 bases and J gave up 0 bases; unmatched junction bases: 11. This CDR3 contains 17 residues. CDR3 coding DNA: TGTGCCAGCAGCGGATCAACGACAGGGGGTTACTCCTACGAGCAGTACTTC. Amino acids: CASSGSTTGGYSYEQYF. Looking up the rest from reference TRBV5-4 and TRBJ2-7 gives the full variable domain: ETGVTQSPTHLIKTRGQQVTLRCSSQSGHNTVSWYQQALGQGPQFIFQYYREEENGRGNFPPRFSGLQFPNYSSELNVNALELDDSALYLCASSGSTTGGYSYEQYFGPGTRLTVT.

This rearrangement joins TRBV6-2 or TRBV6-3 to TRBJ2-2, with D unclear. V lost 0 bases to trimming and J lost 6 bases, with 11 bases between them. The CDR3 contains 15 residues. CDR1 MNHEY and CDR2 SVGEGT come from the germline V gene. The CDR3 region has the DNA TGTGCCAGCAGTTACTCTCCGGACCTGGCCGGGGAGCTGTTTTTT. This translates into CASSYSPDLAGELFF.

This clonotype was observed a handful of times. The CDR3 loop reads CASSSIGQGEDTQYF. CDR3 DNA: TGTGCCAGCAGCTCCATTGGACAGGGAGAAGATACGCAGTATTTT. The gene calls are TRBV6-5 and TRBJ2-3, with 8 bases matching TRBD1. The CDR3 is 15 residues long. V gave up 6 bases and J gave up 5 bases; unmatched junction bases: 10. The germline V gene encodes CDR1 MNHEY and CDR2 SVGAGI.

The gene calls are TRBV9 and TRBJ2-1; weak D call: TRBD2 (5 bases). This CDR3 is 17 amino acids long. Trimming pared 0 bases from V and 3 bases from J, leaving 16 bases between. Germline values: CDR1 SGDLS, CDR2 YYNGEE. For the CDR3, the DNA is TGTGCCAGCAGCGTAGGTCCTTCATCTCGGGGCTACAATGAGCAGTTCTTC. Translated, it gives CASSVGPSSRGYNEQFF.

This clonotype was counted many times. The chain links TRBV20-1 to TRBJ2-3; D is undetermined. The CDR3 extends over 13 amino acids. V shed 0 bases and J shed 0 bases, with 4 bases lying between them. CDR1 and CDR2 from the germline V gene are DFQATT and SNEGSKA (reference sequence). The CDR3: CSAREESTDTQYF. The CDR3 coding sequence is TGCAGTGCTAGAGAGGAGAGCACAGATACGCAGTATTTT.

The chain's CDR3 is CASSLRTSGNEQFF. The CDR3 nucleotides read TGTGCCAGCAGTCTCAGGACTAGCGGCAATGAGCAGTTCTTC. The chain uses TRBV27 and TRBJ2-1; 10 nucleotides align to TRBD2. The CDR3 is 14 residues long. V shed 5 bases and J 6 bases; nucleotides not matched to a gene: 4. Germline values: CDR1 MNHEY, CDR2 SMNVEV (reference sequence).

This chain links TRBV28 with TRBJ2-1, with 7 bases lining up with TRBD1. This CDR3 region has 15 residues. Germline CDR1 and CDR2: MDHEN and SYDVKM. The V segment lost 6 bases and the J segment 3 bases; nucleotides outside the gene matches: 8. Written as DNA, the CDR3 is TGTGCCAGCAGCAAACCCCGGGACAGCTACAATGAGCAGTTCTTC. It translates to CASSKPRDSYNEQFF.

The chain uses TRBV7-3 and TRBJ2-6, with 7 positions matching TRBD1. Germline CDR1 SGHTA, CDR2 FQGTGA. The length of the CDR3 is 19 residues. Trimming removed 5 bases from V and 0 bases from J; junction bases left unmatched: 13. CDR3 protein: CASSLPRQGLSSGANVLTF. The CDR3 coding sequence is TGTGCCAGCAGCCTCCCCCGACAGGGCCTGAGCTCTGGGGCCAACGTCCTGACTTTC.

This clonotype came up many times. The chain is built from TRBV3-1 and TRBJ2-1; 12 bases map to TRBD2. Germline V gives CDR1 LGHDT, CDR2 YNNKEL (reference sequence). The ends lost 4 bases at V and 5 bases at J; junction bases unmatched: 3. This CDR3 has 15 amino acids. The CDR3 is CASSLTSGRHNEQFF. The CDR3 DNA is TGTGCCAGCAGCCTCACTAGCGGGAGGCACAATGAGCAGTTCTTC.

J is TRBJ2-1 and V is TRBV2, with 8 bases identical to TRBD1. V gave up 2 bases and J gave up 8 bases; unmatched junction bases: 5. The CDR3 length is 14 residues. Germline V gene data show CDR1 as SNHLY and CDR2 as FYNNEI. CDR3 bases: TGTGCCAGCAGTGAACAGGGGGCGAGGTATGAGCAGTTCTTC. Its translation: CASSEQGARYEQFF.

This chain connects TRBV12-3 or TRBV12-4 to TRBJ1-4; a possible D gene is TRBD1 (6 bases). The ends were cut back, 6 bases at V and 14 bases at J, with 19 bases in the middle. The CDR3 covers 13 residues. The CDR3 reads CASRRGEGAGLFF. Written as DNA, the CDR3 is TGTGCCAGCAGGAGGGGGGAGGGAGCTGGGCTGTTTTTT.

The rearrangement joins TRBV20-1 to TRBJ2-2, with D unclear. The CDR3 consists of 15 residues. V dropped 4 bases and J dropped 3 bases, with 15 bases sitting between them. CDR1 and CDR2 (germline): DFQATT, SNEGSKA (reference sequence). DNA for the CDR3: TGCAGTGCTAAGGAACAGAATACTTACACCGGGGAGCTGTTTTTT. As protein: CSAKEQNTYTGELFF.

This clonotype occurred many times. The genes are TRBV9 and TRBJ1-3; D is unclear. Trimming left V 0 bases short and J 0 bases short, with 13 bases between. Germline-derived CDR1 and CDR2 are SGDLS and YYNGEE. This CDR3 has 17 residues. CDR3 protein: CASSVVPSPSSGNTIYF. The CDR3 DNA is TGTGCCAGCAGCGTAGTTCCCTCTCCGAGCTCTGGAAACACCATATATTTT.

This clonotype occurred a few times. This chain joins TRBV7-9 and TRBJ1-1; TRBD1 is a possible D gene (5 bases). Trimming left V 6 bases short and J 5 bases short, with 25 bases between. CDR3 length: 17 amino acids. The germline V gene encodes CDR1 SEHNR and CDR2 FQNEAQ (reference sequence). The CDR3 reads CASSPTGTHVLSTEAFF. The DNA for the CDR3 is TGTGCCAGCAGTCCCACCGGGACCCACGTGCTCAGTACTGAAGCTTTCTTT.

This clonotype showed up many times. The chain joins TRBV28 to TRBJ2-1; TRBD1 or TRBD2 may be the D gene (5 bases each). Germline-derived CDR1 and CDR2 are MDHEN and SYDVKM. Trimming shortened V by 1 base and J by 6 bases, and 13 bases separated the two germline ends. The CDR3 is 15 amino acids. The CDR3 sequence: CASSLSGRGGNEQFF. The CDR3 DNA reads as TGTGCCAGCAGTTTATCAGGTCGTGGGGGCAATGAGCAGTTCTTC. The full variable domain, its missing parts supplied by reference TRBV28 and TRBJ2-1, is DVKVTQSSRYLVKRTGEKVFLECVQDMDHENMFWYRQDPGLGLRLIYFSYDVKMKEKGDIPEGYSVSREKKERFSLILESASTNQTSMYLCASSLSGRGGNEQFFGPGTRLTVL.

The chain employs TRBV5-5 and TRBJ1-1; no clear D gene. Germline CDR1 and CDR2: SGHKS and YYEKEE (reference sequence). This CDR3 is built from 12 residues. With 6 bases removed from V and 5 bases from J, the gap between germline ends came to 11 bases. The CDR3 DNA follows: TGTGCCAGCACTTATAGCGGTACTGAAGCTTTCTTT. The encoded protein is CASTYSGTEAFF.